This T cell receptor (beta chain) was captured in a study of breast tumors, draining lymph nodes, adjacent tissues. Samples came from axillary lymph nodes draining the breast cancer. To note about this clonotype: A read error is likely, as this CDR3 ends without the conserved phenylalanine or tryptophan. Because the CDR3's place on the DNA is in doubt, the DNA is left out and the CDR3 is given as listed by TCRdb.

Each CDR3 protein is one row after TCRdb ran MiXCR on the multiplex PCR reads. The sample has roughly 220,000 distinct CDR3 sequences; roughly a third are singletons. Germline values: CDR1 SGHVS, CDR2 FQNEAQ. The CDR3 contains 9 residues when both ends are counted. This clonotype was obtained from a female donor with breast cancer. Some clones in this sample may be carry-over from other donors' samples. Material for sequencing was axillary lymph node tissue. This chain joins TRBV7-8 and TRBJ1-4; TRBD1, the table's D call, was not compared with the DNA. The CDR3 loop reads CASSGRTGN.